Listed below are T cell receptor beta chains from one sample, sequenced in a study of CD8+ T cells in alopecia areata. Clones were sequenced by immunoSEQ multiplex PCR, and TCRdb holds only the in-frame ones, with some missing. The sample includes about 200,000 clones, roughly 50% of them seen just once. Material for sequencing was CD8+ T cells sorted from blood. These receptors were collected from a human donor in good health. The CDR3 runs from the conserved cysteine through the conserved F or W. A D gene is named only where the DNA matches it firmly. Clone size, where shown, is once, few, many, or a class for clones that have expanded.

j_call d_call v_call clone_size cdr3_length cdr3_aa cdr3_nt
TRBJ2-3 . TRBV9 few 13 CASSVGRADTQYF TGTGCCAGCAGCGTAGGAAGGGCAGATACGCAGTATTTT
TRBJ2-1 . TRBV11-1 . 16 CASSLVYGVTYNEQFF TGTGCCAGCAGCTTAGTGTATGGGGTCACCTACAATGAGCAGTTCTTC
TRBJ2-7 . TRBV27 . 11 CASSLGLEQYF TGTGCCAGCAGTTTAGGGCTCGAGCAGTACTTC
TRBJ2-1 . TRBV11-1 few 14 CASTVAPPHNEQFF TGTGCCAGCACCGTGGCGCCCCCCCACAATGAGCAGTTCTTC
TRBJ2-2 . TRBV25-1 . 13 CAAGRDNTGELFF TGTGCCGCGGGCAGGGACAACACCGGGGAGCTGTTTTTT
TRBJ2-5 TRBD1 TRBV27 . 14 CASSPGTGAETQYF TGTGCCAGCAGTCCTGGGACAGGGGCAGAGACCCAGTACTTC
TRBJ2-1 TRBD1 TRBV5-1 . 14 CASTPTGEYNEQFF TGCGCCAGCACCCCGACAGGGGAATACAATGAGCAGTTCTTC
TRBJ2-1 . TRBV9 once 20 CASSLPVVADSTPSYNEQFF TGTGCCAGCAGCCTTCCCGTAGTCGCAGACTCAACCCCCTCCTACAATGAGCAGTTCTTC
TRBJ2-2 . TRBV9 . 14 CASSVGWVAGELFF TGTGCCAGCAGCGTAGGGTGGGTTGCCGGGGAGCTGTTTTTT
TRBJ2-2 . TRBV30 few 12 CAWSVGAGELFF TGTGCCTGGAGTGTCGGGGCCGGGGAGCTGTTTTTT
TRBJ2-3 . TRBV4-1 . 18 CASSQEGYDGSWADTQYF TGCGCCAGCAGCCAAGAGGGTTACGATGGGAGCTGGGCAGATACGCAGTATTTT
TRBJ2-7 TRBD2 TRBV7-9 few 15 CASSGRLAGEYEQYF TGTGCCAGCAGCGGCCGACTAGCGGGGGAATACGAGCAGTACTTC
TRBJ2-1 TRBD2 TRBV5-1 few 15 CASSPLAASYNEQFF TGCGCCAGCAGCCCCCTAGCGGCCTCCTACAATGAGCAGTTCTTC
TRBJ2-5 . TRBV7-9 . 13 CASSSDLQETQYF TGTGCCAGCAGCTCCGACCTCCAAGAGACCCAGTACTTC
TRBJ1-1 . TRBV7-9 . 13 CASSSTDGIEAFF TGTGCCAGCAGCTCGACGGACGGGATTGAAGCTTTCTTT
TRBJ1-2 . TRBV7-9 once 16 CASSPLRGATVGGYTF TGTGCCAGCAGCCCCCTGAGAGGGGCCACAGTAGGTGGCTACACCTTC
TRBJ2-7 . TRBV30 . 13 CAWSPGQGYEQYF TGTGCCTGGAGTCCGGGCCAGGGCTACGAGCAGTACTTC
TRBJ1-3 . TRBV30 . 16 CAWQNRESISGNTIYF TGTGCCTGGCAAAACAGGGAGTCGATCTCTGGAAACACCATATATTTT
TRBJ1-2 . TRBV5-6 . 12 CASSSGIMGYTF TGTGCCAGCAGCTCTGGGATTATGGGCTACACCTTC
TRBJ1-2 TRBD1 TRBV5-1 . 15 CASSLGTGGVYGYTF TGCGCCAGCAGCTTGGGGACAGGGGGCGTGTATGGCTACACCTTC
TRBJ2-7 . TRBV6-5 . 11 CASGGGYEQYF TGTGCCAGCGGAGGGGGCTACGAGCAGTACTTC
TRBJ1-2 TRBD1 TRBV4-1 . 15 CASSQLGTGDYGYTF TGCGCCAGCAGCCAGCTCGGGACAGGTGACTATGGCTACACCTTC